This T cell receptor beta chain was profiled in a study of cytomegalovirus exposure and HLA in healthy donors. Study-wide results and caveats: Later work found most CMV-associated TCR beta chains apparently HLA-restricted. In presence/absence analyses, roughly uniform sequencing depth across donors was assumed. CMV antigen specificity of three CMV-associated chains was confirmed in vitro.

CDR1 and CDR2 from the germline V gene are SQVTM and ANQGSEA. Trimming cost V 7 bases and J 5 bases, with 12 bases left between them. The CDR3 has 11 residues. Both 60 Vbeta primers and 13 Jbeta primers went into the PCR. Assay: immunoSEQ multiplex PCR; the TCRdb copy retains only in-frame clones and omits some. The sample has 150,000 to 200,000 clones, 65% to 90% seen once. In the case of this clone: Its antigen is unknown.

The chain joins TRBV29-1 to TRBJ2-7, with a weak D call TRBD2 (6 bases). Specimen: PBMCs. The receptor's source is a woman between 45 and 65 years old in good health and CMV-seronegative. The CDR3 loop is CSARTIHEQYF. In nucleotides, the CDR3 is TGCAGCGCTAGGACTATACACGAGCAGTACTTC.